One and the same sample provided the 30 T cell receptor beta chains below, sequenced in a study of control samples from healthy donors and cancer patients. Profiled with immunoSEQ multiplex PCR; TCRdb holds only in-frame clones, not every one. The sample carries about 140,000 clones, around nine tenths recorded once. The sample comprised blood. The source of these receptors is a man aged 18 to 29 in good health.

The sample holds a few counts of this clone. The chain couples TRBV7-9 to TRBJ1-1; D is uncertain. V lost 5 bases and J lost 6, with 16 bases in between. The CDR3 is made up of 14 amino acids. CDR1 is SEHNR, CDR2 FQNEAQ, per germline (reference sequence). The CDR3 is CASSPIWGSAEAFF. The CDR3 DNA follows: TGTGCCAGCAGCCCGATCTGGGGTTCTGCTGAAGCTTTCTTT.

The V and J genes are TRBV6-1 and TRBJ1-5; D is unclear. V dropped 3 bases and J dropped 8 bases, with 5 bases sitting between them. The CDR3 consists of 11 residues. CDR1 is MNHNS, CDR2 SASEGT, per germline. The CDR3, as DNA: TGTGCCAGCAGTGATCAGGAGCCCCAGCATTTT. Translating it yields CASSDQEPQHF.

The V call is TRBV28, the J call TRBJ2-3; 10 bases align to TRBD2. The CDR3 consists of 18 residues. Germline V gene sequence: CDR1 MDHEN, CDR2 SYDVKM. The V segment lost 3 bases and the J segment 4 bases; nucleotides outside the gene matches: 13. This CDR3 is CASSFSSASGGTADTQYF. The CDR3 coding sequence is TGTGCCAGCAGTTTTAGTTCCGCTAGCGGGGGAACTGCAGATACGCAGTATTTT.

The CDR3 is CSVTNGQTNEKLFF. DNA of the CDR3: TGCAGCGTGACGAACGGACAGACTAATGAAAAACTGTTTTTT. This chain connects TRBV29-1 to TRBJ1-4; maybe TRBD1 (6 bases). Germline-derived CDR1 and CDR2 are SQVTM and ANQGSEA. V was trimmed by 6 bases and J by 2 bases, leaving 13 bases between them. The CDR3 covers 14 residues.

This chain connects TRBV6-6 to TRBJ2-4; 8 nucleotides line up with TRBD1. The germline V gene encodes CDR1 MNHNY and CDR2 SVGAGI (reference sequence). V shed 2 bases and J 0 bases; nucleotides not matched to a gene: 3. The CDR3 is 16 residues long. The CDR3 bases are TGTGCCAGCAGTTACCCGGGACAGGTAGCCAAAAACATTCAGTACTTC. This codes for CASSYPGQVAKNIQYF.

The gene calls are TRBV19 and TRBJ2-7; TRBD1 might be the D (6 bases). The CDR3 is 14 amino acids. CDR1 LNHDA and CDR2 SQIVND come from the germline V gene (reference sequence). V was cut by 3 bases and J by 0 bases, with 9 bases left in between. For the CDR3, the DNA is TGTGCCAGTAGTATTTCAGGGGTCTCCTACGAGCAGTACTTC. Translating it yields CASSISGVSYEQYF.

The chain employs TRBV18 and TRBJ1-2; tentatively, D is TRBD1 (6 bases). V was clipped by 2 bases and J by 6 bases, with 10 bases between them. This CDR3 spans 13 amino acids. Germline lookup yields CDR1 KGHSH and CDR2 LQKENI. CDR3 in amino acids: CASSPFKGDGYTF. The CDR3 DNA sequence: TGTGCCAGCTCACCATTTAAGGGGGATGGCTACACCTTC.

J is TRBJ2-7 and V is TRBV2; possibly TRBD1 for D (5 bases). The V gene's germline CDR1 is SNHLY and CDR2 FYNNEI. V shed 7 bases and J shed 4 bases, with 17 bases lying between them. The CDR3 is made up of 14 amino acids. Here the CDR3 reads CASKVTRVGYEQYF. DNA of the CDR3: TGTGCCAGCAAGGTCACCAGGGTCGGATACGAGCAGTACTTC.

This chain joins TRBV4-3 and TRBJ1-4, with D tentatively TRBD1 (6 bases). Per the germline V gene, CDR1 is LGHNA and CDR2 is YSLEER. V lost 1 base and J lost 6, with 24 bases in between. The CDR3 totals 19 residues. CDR3 in amino acids: CASSQVLSSPGGAYEKLFF. Here the CDR3 DNA reads TGCGCCAGCAGCCAAGTATTAAGTTCCCCGGGGGGGGCTTATGAAAAACTGTTTTTT.

V is TRBV28 and J is TRBJ2-6; D possibly matches TRBD1 or TRBD2 (5 bases each). V lost 5 bases and J 0 bases, leaving 11 bases between the germline ends. Germline CDR1 MDHEN, CDR2 SYDVKM. The CDR3 extends over 16 amino acids. The CDR3 region has the DNA TGTGCCAGCAGTCCGGGACCTAGCTCTGGGGCCAACGTCCTGACTTTC. Translating gives CASSPGPSSGANVLTF.

This chain uses TRBV7-2 with TRBJ1-6, with TRBD1 as a possible D gene (6 bases). The CDR3 is 13 amino acids. Germline values: CDR1 SGHTA, CDR2 FQGNSA. The germline V and J ends were trimmed by 5 bases and 12 bases, with 14 bases remaining between them. The DNA of the CDR3 is TGTGCCAGCAGCGGAACAGGGAGTGGACCCCTCCACTTT. It specifies CASSGTGSGPLHF.

The V gene is TRBV6-2 or TRBV6-3, the J gene TRBJ1-5; no clear D. There are 12 residues in the CDR3. Germline V CDR1 and CDR2: MNHEY, SVGEGT. Trimming cost V 4 bases and J 6 bases, with 7 bases left between them. The CDR3 loop reads CASSSSGQPQHF. CDR3 DNA sequence: TGTGCCAGCAGTTCCTCCGGTCAGCCCCAGCATTTT.

The chain joins TRBV5-5 to TRBJ2-2, with 8 bases aligning to TRBD1. The CDR3 has 16 amino acids. Germline CDR1 and CDR2: SGHKS and YYEKEE (reference sequence). V lost 3 bases, J lost 2 bases, and 6 bases stayed unmatched. The CDR3 sequence is CASSSRDRRNTGELFF. CDR3 coding DNA: TGTGCCAGCAGCTCCAGGGACAGGAGAAACACCGGGGAGCTGTTTTTT.

V usage is TRBV29-1 and J usage is TRBJ1-4; perhaps TRBD1 as D (5 bases). Germline V lookup: CDR1 SQVTM, CDR2 ANQGSEA. This CDR3 is built from 13 residues. Trimming cost V 2 bases and J 7 bases, with 11 bases left between them. In DNA form, the CDR3 reads TGCAGCGTTGAAAGAGACAGAGGTGAAAAACTGTTTTTT. Translation: CSVERDRGEKLFF.

There are a few counts of this clone. This chain uses TRBV5-4 with TRBJ2-5; D remains ambiguous. V was clipped by 4 bases and J by 5 bases, with 12 bases between them. Germline CDR1 reads SGHNT; CDR2 reads YYREEE (reference sequence). The CDR3 runs 13 residues. CDR3: CASSPQASETQYF. The CDR3 DNA is TGTGCCAGCAGCCCCCAGGCCTCCGAGACCCAGTACTTC.

This clone was picked up a small number of times. V gene TRBV30 combines with J gene TRBJ2-7; the D call may be TRBD1 or TRBD2 (5 bases each). V lost 0 bases to trimming and J lost 10 bases, with 10 bases between them. Germline V CDR1 and CDR2: GTSNPN, SVGIG (reference sequence). The CDR3 contains 11 residues. As DNA, the CDR3 is TGTGCCTGGAGTGTACGGTGGGACCAGTACTTC. Translated, it gives CAWSVRWDQYF. Full variable domain (remainder filled in from reference TRBV30 and TRBJ2-7): SQTIHQWPATLVQPVGSPLSLECTVEGTSNPNLYWYRQAAGRGLQLLFYSVGIGQISSEVPQNLSASRPQDRQFILSSKKLLLSDSGFYLCAWSVRWDQYFGPGTRLTVT.

The rearrangement links TRBV6-1 to TRBJ1-2; TRBD1 matches 7 bases. The germline V gene has CDR1 MNHNS and CDR2 SASEGT. After removal of 2 bases from V and 4 bases from J, the junction contained 7 bases not matched to a gene. The CDR3 spans 15 residues. DNA for the CDR3: TGTGCCAGCAGTGAAATAGGACAGGCCTCCTATGGCTACACCTTC. This gives the protein CASSEIGQASYGYTF.

This CDR3 is CASSYPAEPGKLFF. DNA of the CDR3: TGTGCCAGCAGTTACCCGGCAGAGCCTGGAAAACTGTTTTTT. V and J are TRBV28 and TRBJ1-4; D call uncertain. V lost 4 bases and J lost 10, with 16 bases in between. From germline, CDR1 is MDHEN and CDR2 SYDVKM. The CDR3 is made up of 14 amino acids.

The chain links TRBV4-3 to TRBJ2-3; no clear D. The germline gives CDR1 LGHNA, CDR2 YSLEER. Trimming shortened V by 2 bases and J by 4 bases, and 19 bases separated the two germline ends. The CDR3 extends over 17 amino acids. DNA for the CDR3: TGCGCCAGCAGCCAATATTCTAGGCCCTCGGCGGCAGATACGCAGTATTTT. Protein product: CASSQYSRPSAADTQYF.

In nucleotides, the CDR3 is TGTGCCAGCAGCTTGGAGACAGGGTCAAGGAGGTACTTC. It codes for CASSLETGSRRYF. The chain has TRBV5-4 and TRBJ2-7, with 7 bases matching TRBD1. Trimming cost V 0 bases and J 12 bases; bases outside gene matches: 9. The CDR3 runs 13 residues. CDR1 and CDR2 from the germline V gene are SGHNT and YYREEE (reference sequence).

This clone showed up just once. The chain joins TRBV19 to TRBJ2-7; the D is unclear. Trimming removed 3 bases at V and 3 bases at J, with 9 bases between. Germline assignment: CDR1 LNHDA and CDR2 SQIVND (reference sequence). The CDR3 sequence is 13 residues long. The CDR3: CASSIGTVYEQYF. Written as DNA, the CDR3 is TGTGCCAGTAGTATTGGAACAGTCTACGAGCAGTACTTC.

Here the CDR3 reads CASSRQVDRPYEQYF. As DNA, the CDR3 is TGTGCCAGCAGCCGGCAGGTTGATCGACCCTACGAGCAGTACTTC. The gene calls are TRBV7-2 and TRBJ2-7; the D is unclear. Looked up from germline, CDR1 is SGHTA and CDR2 is FQGNSA. The CDR3 extends over 15 amino acids. Trimming removed 5 bases from V and 2 bases from J, with 16 bases in between. The complete variable domain, with remaining parts taken from reference TRBV7-2 and TRBJ2-7, reads GAGVSQSPSNKVTEKGKDVELRCDPISGHTALYWYRQSLGQGLEFLIYFQGNSAPDKSGLPSDRFSAERTGGSVSTLTIQRTQQEDSAVYLCASSRQVDRPYEQYFGPGTRLTVT.

The chain uses TRBV5-4 and TRBJ1-2; 10 bases match TRBD1. Germline V gene sequence: CDR1 SGHNT, CDR2 YYREEE (reference sequence). The CDR3 consists of 16 residues. Trimming cost V 3 bases and J 4 bases; bases outside gene matches: 9. The CDR3 is CASSSPRQGAVYGYTF. Written as DNA, the CDR3 is TGTGCCAGCAGCTCCCCCCGACAGGGGGCCGTCTATGGCTACACCTTC.

The chain uses TRBV5-1 and TRBJ1-6, with D possibly TRBD1 on 5 matching bases. V lost 3 bases, J lost 8 bases, and 12 bases lay in between. The CDR3 extends over 14 amino acids. Germline V gene sequence: CDR1 SGHRS, CDR2 YFSETQ. CDR3 sequence reads: CASSWGVVDSPLHF. CDR3 DNA: TGCGCCAGCAGCTGGGGGGTGGTTGATTCACCCCTCCACTTT.

The V and J genes are TRBV30 and TRBJ2-2; D is perhaps TRBD1 (5 bases). Trimming pared 3 bases from V and 0 bases from J, leaving 11 bases between. Germline V gene data show CDR1 as GTSNPN and CDR2 as SVGIG (reference sequence). The CDR3 loop spans 15 amino acids. The CDR3 spells CAWREDTSNTGELFF. The CDR3 nucleotides read TGTGCCTGGAGAGAGGACACGTCGAACACCGGGGAGCTGTTTTTT.

Of note for this clone: The same CDR3 can be traced to other DNA sequences in this sample. The rearrangement uses TRBV6-5 and TRBJ2-2; D remains unclear. Germline CDR1 and CDR2: MNHEY and SVGAGI. With 0 bases removed from V and 3 bases from J, the gap between germline ends came to 8 bases. This CDR3 spans 15 amino acids. The CDR3, as DNA: TGTGCCAGCAGTTACTCGAAAGGGTACACCGGGGAGCTGTTTTTT. The encoded protein is CASSYSKGYTGELFF.

The rearrangement uses TRBV30 and TRBJ2-2; the D gene is possibly TRBD2 (7 bases). V was shortened by 4 bases and J by 2 bases, with 11 bases between the two germline ends. This CDR3 has 14 amino acids. CDR1 and CDR2 from the germline V gene are GTSNPN and SVGIG (reference sequence). The DNA of the CDR3 is TGTGCCTGGAATCGGGGGGCTAACACCGGGGAGCTGTTTTTT. Its translation: CAWNRGANTGELFF.

The chain recombines TRBV19 with TRBJ1-5; D is unclear. This CDR3 is built from 15 residues. With 3 bases removed from V and 11 bases from J, the gap between germline ends came to 20 bases. Germline lookup yields CDR1 LNHDA and CDR2 SQIVND (reference sequence). CDR3 DNA: TGTGCCAGTAGTATTGGTTCGGCAGCGAGCCCGTCCCAGCATTTT. Translated: CASSIGSAASPSQHF.

This clone appeared once. The J gene is TRBJ2-7, the V gene TRBV7-2; TRBD2 matches 9 bases. The length of the CDR3 is 16 residues. V shed 4 bases, J shed 3 bases, and the junction held 10 bases outside the gene matches. CDR1 and CDR2 from the germline V gene are SGHTA and FQGNSA. CDR3 sequence: CASSYLAGGVGYEQYF. The CDR3 DNA is TGTGCCAGCAGCTATCTGGCGGGGGGGGTCGGCTACGAGCAGTACTTC. Together with reference TRBV7-2 and TRBJ2-7, the CDR3 gives the full variable domain: GAGVSQSPSNKVTEKGKDVELRCDPISGHTALYWYRQSLGQGLEFLIYFQGNSAPDKSGLPSDRFSAERTGGSVSTLTIQRTQQEDSAVYLCASSYLAGGVGYEQYFGPGTRLTVT.

The J gene is TRBJ1-5, the V gene TRBV4-1, with D perhaps TRBD1 (5 bases). The CDR3 is 13 amino acids. Trimming took off 2 bases at V and 5 bases at J, with 7 bases between the two ends. Germline CDR1 MGHRA, CDR2 YSYEKL. CDR3 in DNA: TGCGCCAGCAGCCAAACAGGCGATCAGCCCCAGCATTTT. Translation gives CASSQTGDQPQHF.